Following are 5 T cell receptor beta chains from one sample sequenced in a study of shared clonotypes between healthy human individuals. Data came from immunoSEQ multiplex PCR; TCRdb stores just in-frame clones and leaves some out. This table holds fewer than 1.8 million clones, less than 99% found once. The sample was naive CD4+ T cells sorted from blood. Subset meaning: CD45RA+ positively selected. The source of these receptors is a man aged 25 to 45 in good health.

The chain has TRBV9 and TRBJ2-3, with 11 bases that match TRBD2. The trim removed 4 bases at V and 2 bases at J, leaving 3 bases unmatched. The V gene's germline CDR1 is SGDLS and CDR2 YYNGEE. This CDR3 contains 15 residues. CDR3 coding DNA: TGTGCCAGCAGCCGACTAGCGGGGACCACAGATACGCAGTATTTT. Amino acids: CASSRLAGTTDTQYF.

V usage is TRBV5-4 and J usage is TRBJ1-4, with D unclear. Trimming removed 0 bases from V and 2 bases from J, with 8 bases in between. The CDR3 has 15 residues. Germline V CDR1 and CDR2: SGHNT, YYREEE (reference sequence). Here the CDR3 DNA reads TGTGCCAGCAGCTTGGCCAGCGGGACTAATGAAAAACTGTTTTTT. Protein: CASSLASGTNEKLFF.

On this clone: Other nucleotide sequences from this sample produce the same CDR3. The chain recombines TRBV5-1 with TRBJ2-1; D uncertain. Germline assignment: CDR1 SGHRS and CDR2 YFSETQ. The CDR3 consists of 15 residues. The V end lost 4 bases, the J end lost 0 bases, and 11 bases lay between the germline ends. DNA for the CDR3: TGCGCCAGCAGCCCTGGTGGCGGCTCCTACAATGAGCAGTTCTTC. Protein: CASSPGGGSYNEQFF.

This chain's CDR3 is CSVEGLAGVSRQYF. In DNA form, the CDR3 reads TGCAGCGTTGAAGGACTAGCGGGAGTATCGCGGCAGTACTTC. The V and J genes are TRBV29-1 and TRBJ2-7, with TRBD2 identical over 12 bases. The germline V gene encodes CDR1 SQVTM and CDR2 ANQGSEA. Trimming took 1 base from V and 9 from J; bases not matched to a gene: 7. The CDR3 spans 14 residues.

V is TRBV6-1 and J is TRBJ1-5; D is uncertain. The V gene's germline CDR1 is MNHNS and CDR2 SASEGT. The CDR3 extends over 15 amino acids. V gave up 7 bases and J gave up 4 bases, with 17 bases separating them. The CDR3 nucleotides read TGTGCCAGCAAATTAGGAGGGATACGAAATCAGCCCCAGCATTTT. It yields the protein CASKLGGIRNQPQHF.